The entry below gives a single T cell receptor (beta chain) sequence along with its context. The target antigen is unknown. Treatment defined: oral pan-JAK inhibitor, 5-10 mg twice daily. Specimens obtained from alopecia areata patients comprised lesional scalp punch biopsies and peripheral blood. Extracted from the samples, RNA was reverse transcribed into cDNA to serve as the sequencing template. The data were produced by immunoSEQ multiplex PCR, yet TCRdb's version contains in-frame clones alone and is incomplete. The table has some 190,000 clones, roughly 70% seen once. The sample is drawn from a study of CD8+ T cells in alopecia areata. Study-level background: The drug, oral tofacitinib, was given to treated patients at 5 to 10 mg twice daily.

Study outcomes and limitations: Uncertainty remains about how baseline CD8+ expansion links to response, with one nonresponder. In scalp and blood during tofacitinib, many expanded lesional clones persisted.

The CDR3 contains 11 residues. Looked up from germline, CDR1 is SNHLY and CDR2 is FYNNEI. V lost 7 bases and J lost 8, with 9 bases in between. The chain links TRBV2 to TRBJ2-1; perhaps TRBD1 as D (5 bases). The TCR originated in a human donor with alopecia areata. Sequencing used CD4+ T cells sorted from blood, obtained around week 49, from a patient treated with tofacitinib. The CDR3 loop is CASIGVDEQFF. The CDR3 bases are TGTGCCAGCATAGGGGTTGATGAGCAGTTCTTC.